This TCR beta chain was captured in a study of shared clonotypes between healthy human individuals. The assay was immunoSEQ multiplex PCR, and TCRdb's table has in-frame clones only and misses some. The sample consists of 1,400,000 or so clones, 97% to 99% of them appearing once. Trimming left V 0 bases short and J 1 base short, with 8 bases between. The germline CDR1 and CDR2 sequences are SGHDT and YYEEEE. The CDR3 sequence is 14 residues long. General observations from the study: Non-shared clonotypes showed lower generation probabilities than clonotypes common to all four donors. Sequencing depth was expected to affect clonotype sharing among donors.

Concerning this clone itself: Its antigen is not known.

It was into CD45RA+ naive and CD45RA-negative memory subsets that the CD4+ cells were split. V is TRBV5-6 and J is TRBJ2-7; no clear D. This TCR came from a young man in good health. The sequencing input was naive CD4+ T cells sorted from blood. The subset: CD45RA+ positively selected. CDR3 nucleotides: TGTGCCAGCAGCTTGGTATTAGATTCCTACGAGCAGTACTTC. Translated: CASSLVLDSYEQYF.